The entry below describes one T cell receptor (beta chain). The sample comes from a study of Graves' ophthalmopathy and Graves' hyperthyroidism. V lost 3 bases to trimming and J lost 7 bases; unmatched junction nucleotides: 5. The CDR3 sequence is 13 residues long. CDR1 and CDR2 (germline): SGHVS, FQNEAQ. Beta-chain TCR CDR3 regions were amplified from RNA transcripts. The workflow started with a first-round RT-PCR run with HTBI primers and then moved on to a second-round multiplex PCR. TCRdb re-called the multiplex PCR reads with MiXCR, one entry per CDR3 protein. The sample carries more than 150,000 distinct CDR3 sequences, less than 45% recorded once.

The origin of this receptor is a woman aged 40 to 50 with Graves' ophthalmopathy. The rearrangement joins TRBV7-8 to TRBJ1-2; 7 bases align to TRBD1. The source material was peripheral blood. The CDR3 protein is CASSLQGGSGYTF. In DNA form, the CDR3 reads TGTGCCAGCAGCTTGCAGGGGGGGAGTGGCTACACCTTC.